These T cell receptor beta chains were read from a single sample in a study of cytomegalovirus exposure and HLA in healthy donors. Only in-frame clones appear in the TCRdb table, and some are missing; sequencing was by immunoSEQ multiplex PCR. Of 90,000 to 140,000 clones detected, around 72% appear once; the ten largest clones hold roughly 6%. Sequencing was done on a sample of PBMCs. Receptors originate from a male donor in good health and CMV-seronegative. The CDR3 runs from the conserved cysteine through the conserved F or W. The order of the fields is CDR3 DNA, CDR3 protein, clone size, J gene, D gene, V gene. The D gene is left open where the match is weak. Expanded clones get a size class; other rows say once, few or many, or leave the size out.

DNA: TGTGCCAGCAGCTTAGAACGGAGCGAGATGGACTACGAGCAGTACTTC
CDR3: CASSLERSEMDYEQYF
size: -
J: TRBJ2-7
D: -
V: TRBV7-9

DNA: TGTGCCAGCAGCACGACAGGGATATCAGAGACCCAGTACTTC
CDR3: CASSTTGISETQYF
size: -
J: TRBJ2-5
D: TRBD1
V: TRBV7-8

DNA: TGTGCCAGCCACCAAGTAGCGGGAAGCACAGATACGCAGTATTTT
CDR3: CASHQVAGSTDTQYF
size: -
J: TRBJ2-3
D: TRBD2
V: TRBV6-5

DNA: TGTGCCAGCAGCCTCCTAGCGGGAGCCGGGGGAAAGACCCAGTACTTC
CDR3: CASSLLAGAGGKTQYF
size: -
J: TRBJ2-5
D: TRBD2
V: TRBV5-6

DNA: TGTGCCAGCAGCCTATCACCTAGATGGACAGGCGGTGGAAACACCATATATTTT
CDR3: CASSLSPRWTGGGNTIYF
size: -
J: TRBJ1-3
D: TRBD1
V: TRBV7-8

DNA: TGTGCCAGCAGCGTAGGGGGGGGCAGGGGGCCCTACGAGCAGTACTTC
CDR3: CASSVGGGRGPYEQYF
size: -
J: TRBJ2-7
D: -
V: TRBV9

DNA: TGTGCCAGCAGATCCCCGACAGATGTGGATACGCAGTATTTT
CDR3: CASRSPTDVDTQYF
size: once
J: TRBJ2-3
D: -
V: TRBV27

DNA: TGTGCCAGCAGCCCCGAGGCTAGAGGCAATGAGCAGTTCTTC
CDR3: CASSPEARGNEQFF
size: -
J: TRBJ2-1
D: -
V: TRBV5-6

DNA: TGTGCCAGCAGCACCCCACTAGCGCCAACCTACGAGCAGTACTTC
CDR3: CASSTPLAPTYEQYF
size: few
J: TRBJ2-7
D: TRBD2
V: TRBV7-2

DNA: TGTGCCAGCAGGAGGGCCGGGGAGACCCAGTACTTC
CDR3: CASRRAGETQYF
size: -
J: TRBJ2-5
D: -
V: TRBV6-5

DNA: TGTGCCAGCGGATTTCACAGGGGCGCCAGTAATGAAAAACTGTTTTTT
CDR3: CASGFHRGASNEKLFF
size: once
J: TRBJ1-4
D: TRBD1
V: TRBV25-1

DNA: TGCGCCAGCAGCCAAGGTGGCTTCTATGGCTACACCTTC
CDR3: CASSQGGFYGYTF
size: -
J: TRBJ1-2
D: -
V: TRBV4-3

DNA: TGCGCCAGCAGCTTGGCCGGACAGGGACCTTACGAGCAGTACTTC
CDR3: CASSLAGQGPYEQYF
size: -
J: TRBJ2-7
D: TRBD1
V: TRBV5-1

DNA: TGTGCCAGCAGCGCCCGGACAAGTCTTAACACTGAAGCTTTCTTT
CDR3: CASSARTSLNTEAFF
size: -
J: TRBJ1-1
D: -
V: TRBV7-2

DNA: TGTGCCAGCAGCGAAAGTGGGGCCCAGGCCTCCAAGCAGTTCTTC
CDR3: CASSESGAQASKQFF
size: -
J: TRBJ2-1
D: -
V: TRBV9

DNA: TGCGCCAGCAGTTTTGGGGGGATTAGCACAGATACGCAGTATTTT
CDR3: CASSFGGISTDTQYF
size: -
J: TRBJ2-3
D: -
V: TRBV10-2

DNA: TGTGCCAGTAGTATGGGCACCGGACAGGGGACGTTCTTC
CDR3: CASSMGTGQGTFF
size: -
J: TRBJ2-1
D: TRBD1
V: TRBV19

DNA: TGCGCCAGCAGCCAAGTATACAGGGGAGATTATGGCTACACCTTC
CDR3: CASSQVYRGDYGYTF
size: -
J: TRBJ1-2
D: TRBD1
V: TRBV4-3

DNA: TGTGCCAGCAGCCCACAGTCCGGGACTTATGGCTACACCTTC
CDR3: CASSPQSGTYGYTF
size: -
J: TRBJ1-2
D: -
V: TRBV7-2

DNA: TGTGCCAGCAGAAAAGGGCGACTAGCGCCCTACAATGAGCAGTTCTTC
CDR3: CASRKGRLAPYNEQFF
size: -
J: TRBJ2-1
D: TRBD2
V: TRBV28

DNA: TGTGCCAGCAGCGTCCACCTAAACTATGGCTACACCTTC
CDR3: CASSVHLNYGYTF
size: -
J: TRBJ1-2
D: -
V: TRBV9

DNA: TGTGCCAGCAGTTTATCGGGGGGGGAGCTGTTTTTT
CDR3: CASSLSGGELFF
size: -
J: TRBJ2-2
D: -
V: TRBV28

DNA: TGTGCCAGCAGCTCAGGGTTAACTAATGAAAAACTGTTTTTT
CDR3: CASSSGLTNEKLFF
size: -
J: TRBJ1-4
D: -
V: TRBV7-9

DNA: TGTGCCAGCAGCTTTACACTAGCGGGAGTGCACGAGCAGTACTTC
CDR3: CASSFTLAGVHEQYF
size: once
J: TRBJ2-7
D: TRBD2
V: TRBV7-2

DNA: TGTGCCAGCAGCCCCACAGGGGGCAACTACGAGCAGTACTTC
CDR3: CASSPTGGNYEQYF
size: -
J: TRBJ2-7
D: TRBD1
V: TRBV7-2

DNA: TGCGCCAGCAGCCAAGGGGTAGGGGTAACTGGGGCCAACGTCCTGACTTTC
CDR3: CASSQGVGVTGANVLTF
size: -
J: TRBJ2-6
D: -
V: TRBV4-3

DNA: TGTGCCAGCAGTGGGTGGGGACAGGGGGACGGCGAGCAGTACTTC
CDR3: CASSGWGQGDGEQYF
size: few
J: TRBJ2-7
D: TRBD1
V: TRBV2

DNA: TGTGCCAGCAGCTTAGGCCTAGCGGGAGGGCCCTCAGAGACCCAGTACTTC
CDR3: CASSLGLAGGPSETQYF
size: -
J: TRBJ2-5
D: TRBD2
V: TRBV7-9

DNA: TGCGCCAGCAGCTTGGGTCTGTCACAGGGCGTCTCTGGGGCCAACGTCCTGACTTTC
CDR3: CASSLGLSQGVSGANVLTF
size: -
J: TRBJ2-6
D: -
V: TRBV5-1

DNA: TGTGCCAGTAGTATCCAGGGGGGCACAGATACGCAGTATTTT
CDR3: CASSIQGGTDTQYF
size: -
J: TRBJ2-3
D: TRBD1
V: TRBV19

DNA: TGTGCCTGGAGGAGGGATGGACAGTCCCAGCATTTT
CDR3: CAWRRDGQSQHF
size: -
J: TRBJ1-5
D: -
V: TRBV30

DNA: TGCGCCAGCAGCTCGACCGGGACTAGCGGACTATTAAGGCAGTTCTTC
CDR3: CASSSTGTSGLLRQFF
size: -
J: TRBJ2-1
D: TRBD2
V: TRBV5-1

DNA: TGTGCCATCAGTGAACCGGGACTAGCGGTTAGCACAGATACGCAGTATTTT
CDR3: CAISEPGLAVSTDTQYF
size: -
J: TRBJ2-3
D: TRBD2
V: TRBV10-3

DNA: TGCGCCAGCAGCCAAGAACCCACCACCTACGAGCAGTACTTC
CDR3: CASSQEPTTYEQYF
size: once
J: TRBJ2-7
D: -
V: TRBV4-3

DNA: TGTGCCAGCAGCTTGACTAGCTCCGAGATCTACGAGCAGTACTTC
CDR3: CASSLTSSEIYEQYF
size: -
J: TRBJ2-7
D: TRBD2
V: TRBV11-2

DNA: TGTGCTAGTGGTTTGGTAAGAGGGGGTTCTCCAGCCGAGCAGTACTTC
CDR3: CASGLVRGGSPAEQYF
size: -
J: TRBJ2-7
D: -
V: TRBV12-5

DNA: TGTGCCAGCAGTTATGAGGGCGGGAGTAGGAATGAGCAGTTCTTC
CDR3: CASSYEGGSRNEQFF
size: once
J: TRBJ2-1
D: TRBD2
V: TRBV6-5

DNA: TGTGCCTGGAGTGCGACAGTGGGTGGGGGCTACACCTTC
CDR3: CAWSATVGGGYTF
size: few
J: TRBJ1-2
D: -
V: TRBV30

DNA: TGCGCCAGCAGCCAAGAAGGACAGGGGGGGACCCAGTACTTC
CDR3: CASSQEGQGGTQYF
size: -
J: TRBJ2-5
D: TRBD1
V: TRBV4-3

DNA: TGCGCCAGCAGTGAAACGAGTCCGGGTGAAAAACTGTTTTTT
CDR3: CASSETSPGEKLFF
size: once
J: TRBJ1-4
D: -
V: TRBV10-2

DNA: TGTGCCACCAGCAGAGAACCCGGGGCTAGCGGTTTAGAGACCCAGTACTTC
CDR3: CATSREPGASGLETQYF
size: once
J: TRBJ2-5
D: TRBD2
V: TRBV15

DNA: TGTGCCAGCAGCTTAGGGACTAGCGGGACCACAGATACGCAGTATTTT
CDR3: CASSLGTSGTTDTQYF
size: -
J: TRBJ2-3
D: TRBD2
V: TRBV9

DNA: TGTGCCAGCTCACCTCTATCTAGCGGGAGGGCCTTCAATGAGCAGTTCTTC
CDR3: CASSPLSSGRAFNEQFF
size: -
J: TRBJ2-1
D: TRBD2
V: TRBV18

DNA: TGTGCCAGCACTCGTCAAGTCACAACTAACTATGGCTACACCTTC
CDR3: CASTRQVTTNYGYTF
size: -
J: TRBJ1-2
D: -
V: TRBV9

DNA: TGCGCCAGCAGCCAAGCGAGGCGGAACGAGCAGTACTTC
CDR3: CASSQARRNEQYF
size: few
J: TRBJ2-7
D: -
V: TRBV4-3

DNA: TGTGCCAGCATCCTAGGCATACGGGGTGGAGACTACAATGAGCAGTTCTTC
CDR3: CASILGIRGGDYNEQFF
size: -
J: TRBJ2-1
D: -
V: TRBV7-9

DNA: TGTGCCAGCATCAACCAGCGGGGGATCTACAATGAGCAGTTCTTC
CDR3: CASINQRGIYNEQFF
size: -
J: TRBJ2-1
D: TRBD2
V: TRBV28

DNA: TGTGCCAGCAGCGGAGAGGTAGTCAGGGAGCTGTTTTTT
CDR3: CASSGEVVRELFF
size: -
J: TRBJ2-2
D: -
V: TRBV7-9

DNA: TGTGCCAGCAGCTGGACTAGCGGGAGTCAGGAGACCCAGTACTTC
CDR3: CASSWTSGSQETQYF
size: -
J: TRBJ2-5
D: TRBD2
V: TRBV9

DNA: TGTGCCATCAGAGGGACACGCTACGAGCAGTACTTC
CDR3: CAIRGTRYEQYF
size: -
J: TRBJ2-7
D: -
V: TRBV10-3

DNA: TGTGCCAGCAGCGTAGAGCTAGCGGGGTACAATGAGCAGTTCTTC
CDR3: CASSVELAGYNEQFF
size: -
J: TRBJ2-1
D: TRBD2
V: TRBV9

DNA: TGTGCCAGCAGCTGGGACATCCCCGGGGAGCTGTTTTTT
CDR3: CASSWDIPGELFF
size: -
J: TRBJ2-2
D: -
V: TRBV7-9

DNA: TGCGCCAGCAGCTCGGTAGCGGGTATCACAGATACGCAGTATTTT
CDR3: CASSSVAGITDTQYF
size: -
J: TRBJ2-3
D: TRBD2
V: TRBV5-1

DNA: TGTGCCAGCAGACGGGGACTCCAAACCTACGAGCAGTACTTC
CDR3: CASRRGLQTYEQYF
size: -
J: TRBJ2-7
D: -
V: TRBV13